The text below deals with one TCR beta chain. The data were taken from a study of blood T cell repertoires in COVID-19. The table came from immunoSEQ multiplex PCR; TCRdb's copy has only in-frame clones and leaves some out. This table has 160,000 or so clones, 85% to 90% appearing once. The CDR3 sequence is 16 residues long. The J segment lost 3 bases and the V segment lost 3 bases, leaving 11 bases of the junction unmatched. Germline lookup yields CDR1 SGHNT and CDR2 YENEEA. The rearrangement links TRBV11-3 to TRBJ2-7; TRBD2 matches at 7 bases. The sequenced sample consisted of peripheral blood. This receptor was obtained from a woman in her 40s with acute or convalescent COVID-19. The CDR3 DNA is TGTGCCAGCAGCTTTTTAGGGCTAGCGGAGGACTACGAGCAGTACTTC. Amino acids: CASSFLGLAEDYEQYF.